One and the same sample provided the 5 T cell receptor beta chains below, sequenced in a study of naive and memory T cell subsets. Amplification of ligated cDNA took four PCR rounds with SP2 and nested alpha and beta constant primers. One entry per CDR3 protein results from TCRdb running MiXCR on the 5' RACE reads. The table includes approximately 52,000 distinct CDR3 sequences, about 4.4% detected once. A UMI-containing oligonucleotide was joined by 3' ligation to the TCR cDNA template. The receptor source for this set is a female donor in good health.

This clonotype was observed at least ten times. V gene TRBV20-1 combines with J gene TRBJ1-4; 7 nucleotides agree with TRBD1. CDR3 length: 12 amino acids. CDR1 DFQATT and CDR2 SNEGSKA come from the germline V gene (reference sequence). Losses at the gene ends were 3 bases for V and 8 bases for J; bases not matched to a gene: 3. In DNA form, the CDR3 reads TGCAGTGCTAGTCCACAGGGGGAAAAACTGTTTTTT. It yields the protein CSASPQGEKLFF.

Many counts were recorded for this clonotype. V usage is TRBV5-6 and J usage is TRBJ2-3; D is uncertain. The CDR3 spans 15 residues. The germline CDR1 and CDR2 sequences are SGHDT and YYEEEE. V dropped 4 bases and J dropped 0 bases, with 12 bases sitting between them. The CDR3 sequence: CASSIFGRSTDTQYF. The CDR3 DNA is TGTGCCAGCAGCATCTTCGGGCGGAGCACAGATACGCAGTATTTT. Based on the CDR3 plus reference TRBV5-6 and TRBJ2-3, the full variable domain is DAGVTQSPTHLIKTRGQQVTLRCSPKSGHDTVSWYQQALGQGPQFIFQYYEEEERQRGNFPDRFSGHQFPNYSSELNVNALLLGDSALYLCASSIFGRSTDTQYFGPGTRLTVL.

This clonotype was counted many times. The chain recombines TRBV25-1 with TRBJ1-5, with D maybe TRBD1 (5 bases). The germline V and J ends were trimmed by 4 bases and 0 bases, with 10 bases remaining between them. This CDR3 spans 15 amino acids. Germline V gene data show CDR1 as MGHDK and CDR2 as SYGVNS. CDR3 nucleotide sequence: TGTGCCAGCAGTGCAGACAGCAATAGCAATCAGCCCCAGCATTTT. It yields the protein CASSADSNSNQPQHF.

This clonotype was found many times. The chain employs TRBV6-5 and TRBJ2-1; 9 bases fit TRBD1. CDR3 length equals 14 residues. The germline gives CDR1 MNHEY, CDR2 SVGAGI. After removal of 5 bases from V and 7 bases from J, the junction contained 6 bases not matched to a gene. In DNA, the CDR3 is TGTGCCAGCAGTCCCCAGGACAGGGGAAATGAGCAGTTCTTC. Translation: CASSPQDRGNEQFF.

This clonotype was observed many times. In nucleotides, the CDR3 is TGTGCCAGCAGCTTAGCGGACAGATTACGACAAGAGACCCAGTACTTC. Amino acids: CASSLADRLRQETQYF. The chain employs TRBV7-2 and TRBJ2-5, with D tentatively TRBD1 (6 bases). Germline CDR1 SGHTA, CDR2 FQGNSA. V lost 0 bases and J 2 bases, leaving 13 bases between the germline ends. CDR3 length: 16 residues.